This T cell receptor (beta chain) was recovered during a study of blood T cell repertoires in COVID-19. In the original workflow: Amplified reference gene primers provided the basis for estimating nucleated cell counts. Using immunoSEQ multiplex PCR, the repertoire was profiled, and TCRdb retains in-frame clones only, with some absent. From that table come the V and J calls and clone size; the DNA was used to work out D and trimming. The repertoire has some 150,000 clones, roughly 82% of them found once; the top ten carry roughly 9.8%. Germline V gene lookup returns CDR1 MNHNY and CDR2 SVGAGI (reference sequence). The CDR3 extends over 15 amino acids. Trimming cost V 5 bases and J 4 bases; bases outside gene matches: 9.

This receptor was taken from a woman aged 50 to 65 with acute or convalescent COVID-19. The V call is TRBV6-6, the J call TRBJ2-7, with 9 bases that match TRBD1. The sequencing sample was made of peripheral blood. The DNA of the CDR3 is TGTGCCAGCAGTACACAGGACAGGGGTTTGTACGAGCAGTACTTC. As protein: CASSTQDRGLYEQYF.